This passage covers 27 T cell receptor beta chains from one sample sequenced in a study of technical replicates of blood from a few donors. The protocol was immunoSEQ multiplex PCR, while the TCRdb copy is restricted to in-frame clones and leaves out a portion. The sample consists of about 70,000 clones, roughly 97% of them appearing once. Sequencing used T cells isolated from PBMCs. The receptors stem from a human donor in good health.

This clone was seen once. This chain joins TRBV7-9 and TRBJ2-7; 8 positions match TRBD2. There are 14 residues in the CDR3. Germline trimming cut 2 bases from V and 6 bases from J; bases unmatched to any gene: 6. The germline V gene has CDR1 SEHNR and CDR2 FQNEAQ (reference sequence). The CDR3 here is CASSLSGGPGEQYF. The CDR3 DNA is TGTGCCAGCAGCTTATCGGGAGGGCCGGGCGAGCAGTACTTC.

The chain couples TRBV9 to TRBJ1-5; D is unclear. The CDR3 has 13 amino acids. Germline CDR1 SGDLS, CDR2 YYNGEE. V shed 3 bases and J shed 3 bases, with 7 bases lying between them. The CDR3 DNA is TGTGCCAGCAGCGAGGAGTCCAATCAGCCCCAGCATTTT. Protein product: CASSEESNQPQHF.

This sequence joins TRBV4-2 and TRBJ2-7; 10 nucleotides line up with TRBD1. The CDR3 extends over 17 amino acids. V dropped 3 bases and J dropped 2; count of bases not matched to a gene: 10. Per germline, CDR1 LGHNA and CDR2 YNFKEQ. The CDR3 DNA follows: TGTGCCAGCAGCCAGGCCCCGAACGGACAGGGGGCCTACGAGCAGTACTTC. This sequence encodes CASSQAPNGQGAYEQYF.

This chain links TRBV5-1 with TRBJ2-3, with TRBD2 matching 9 bases. This CDR3 has 15 residues. CDR1 and CDR2 (germline): SGHRS, YFSETQ. V lost 4 bases to trimming and J lost 2 bases; unmatched junction nucleotides: 5. CDR3 sequence (DNA): TGCGCCAGCAGCATTAGCGGGGGATACACAGATACGCAGTATTTT. Protein sequence: CASSISGGYTDTQYF.

This clone was found once. The chain is built from TRBV6-5 and TRBJ1-5; TRBD1 is a possible D gene (6 bases). The CDR3 is 14 residues long. The germline gives CDR1 MNHEY, CDR2 SVGAGI. V lost 4 bases to trimming and J lost 5 bases, with 12 bases between them. CDR3 protein: CASSFAGVDQPQHF. CDR3 bases: TGTGCCAGCAGTTTCGCAGGGGTGGATCAGCCCCAGCATTTT.

This sequence joins TRBV2 and TRBJ1-1; D remains unclear. Germline lookup yields CDR1 SNHLY and CDR2 FYNNEI. The V and J ends lost 10 bases and 1 base respectively, with 10 bases between them. The CDR3 spans 12 residues. Written as DNA, the CDR3 is TGTGCCAAGCTTCGGGGGAACACTGAAGCTTTCTTT. It codes for CAKLRGNTEAFF.

The J gene is TRBJ1-1, the V gene TRBV6-5; perhaps TRBD1 as D (6 bases). V was clipped by 5 bases and J by 1 base, with 8 bases between them. Germline lookup yields CDR1 MNHEY and CDR2 SVGAGI. The CDR3 is 13 amino acids. The CDR3 here is CASSPQGNTEAFF. In nucleotides, the CDR3 is TGTGCCAGCAGTCCACAGGGGAACACTGAAGCTTTCTTT.

This clone was seen once. The junction departs from the called germline gene at one end, perhaps through a read error. This chain joins TRBV11-2 and TRBJ1-4, with D possibly matching TRBD1 (5 bases). Germline V gene sequence: CDR1 SGHAT, CDR2 FQNNGV. CDR3 length: 14 amino acids. The CDR3 protein is CASSLGTTNEKLFF. CDR3 nucleotide sequence: TGTGCCAGCAGCTTAGGGACAACCAATGAAAAACTGTTTTTT. The complete variable domain, with remaining parts taken from reference TRBV11-2 and TRBJ1-4, reads EAGVAQSPRYKIIEKRQSVAFWCNPISGHATLYWYQQILGQGPKLLIQFQNNGVVDDSQLPKDRFSAERLKGVDSTLKIQPAKLEDSAVYLCASSLGTTNEKLFFGSGTQLSVL.

V gene TRBV5-1 combines with J gene TRBJ2-1; 11 bases are shared with TRBD2. CDR1 is SGHRS and CDR2 is YFSETQ in the germline V gene. The CDR3 sequence is 18 residues long. The J segment lost 1 base and the V segment lost 0 bases, leaving 6 bases of the junction unmatched. DNA of the CDR3: TGCGCCAGCAGCTTGGGCCACCTAGCGGGAGGTTCCTACAATGAGCAGTTCTTC. Translation: CASSLGHLAGGSYNEQFF.

The chain recombines TRBV10-3 with TRBJ2-5; TRBD2 agrees at 12 bases. The CDR3 covers 15 residues. Germline CDR1 reads ENHRY; CDR2 reads SYGVKD. Unmatched junction bases numbered 1, after V lost 4 bases and J lost 1 base. CDR3 in amino acids: CAISAGLAGQETQYF. The CDR3 DNA reads as TGTGCCATCAGTGCGGGACTAGCGGGCCAAGAGACCCAGTACTTC.

The chain employs TRBV2 and TRBJ1-1; D possibly corresponds to TRBD1 (5 bases). Germline V gene data show CDR1 as SNHLY and CDR2 as FYNNEI. V gave up 2 bases and J gave up 3 bases, with 10 bases separating them. The CDR3 loop spans 14 amino acids. CDR3 sequence: CASSERGGYTEAFF. The CDR3 DNA is TGTGCCAGCAGTGAAAGGGGAGGGTACACTGAAGCTTTCTTT.

This sequence joins TRBV29-1 and TRBJ2-6; the D gene is possibly TRBD2 (6 bases). From germline, CDR1 is SQVTM and CDR2 ANQGSEA. The CDR3 runs 14 residues. The V gene lost 4 bases and the J gene lost 2 bases, with 9 bases spanning the gap. The chain's CDR3 is CSVGGVAGANVLTF. The CDR3 nucleotides are TGCAGCGTTGGCGGGGTGGCTGGGGCCAACGTCCTGACTTTC.

This chain connects TRBV7-9 to TRBJ1-1, with 11 bases fitting TRBD1. Germline assignment: CDR1 SEHNR and CDR2 FQNEAQ (reference sequence). Losses at the gene ends were 5 bases for V and 0 bases for J; bases not matched to a gene: 5. The CDR3 is 16 amino acids. CDR3 sequence (DNA): TGTGCCAGCAGCGAGGGACAGGGGGGTATGAACACTGAAGCTTTCTTT. The encoded protein is CASSEGQGGMNTEAFF.

The V gene is TRBV7-8, the J gene TRBJ2-7; no clear D gene. Germline CDR1 and CDR2: SGHVS and FQNEAQ. The CDR3 is 14 amino acids. Between the trimmed V and J ends, which lost 4 bases and 0 bases, there was a span of 10 bases. CDR3 region: CASSSDTYSYEQYF. The CDR3 DNA reads TGTGCCAGCAGCTCTGACACCTACTCCTACGAGCAGTACTTC.

This rearrangement joins TRBV4-2 to TRBJ1-6; tentative D call: TRBD1 (5 bases). The CDR3 is 13 amino acids. V lost 0 bases and J 14 bases, leaving 11 bases between the germline ends. CDR1 and CDR2 (germline): LGHNA, YNFKEQ. The DNA for the CDR3 is TGTGCCAGCAGCCAAGAATCCCGGGACTCCCTCCACTTT. Translation: CASSQESRDSLHF.

This clone was found once. The chain couples TRBV6-5 to TRBJ1-1, with a weak D call TRBD1 (6 bases). The CDR3 length is 14 residues. Germline loops: CDR1 MNHEY, CDR2 SVGAGI. V shed 5 bases and J shed 0 bases, with 10 bases lying between them. The CDR3 loop reads CASSPQGVNTEAFF. In DNA, the CDR3 is TGTGCCAGCAGTCCACAGGGCGTGAACACTGAAGCTTTCTTT.

The chain recombines TRBV11-2 with TRBJ1-5; D unresolved. V was pared by 0 bases and J by 2 bases, with 8 bases between. This CDR3 is built from 15 residues. Germline-derived CDR1 and CDR2 are SGHAT and FQNNGV. CDR3 coding DNA: TGTGCCAGCAGCTTAGATCTTAGCGGCAATCAGCCCCAGCATTTT. This encodes CASSLDLSGNQPQHF.

The rearrangement joins TRBV5-1 to TRBJ1-5, with 10 bases fitting TRBD1. CDR3 length equals 16 residues. Germline V gene data show CDR1 as SGHRS and CDR2 as YFSETQ. V lost 6 bases, J lost 5 bases, and 11 bases stayed unmatched. DNA of the CDR3: TGCGCCAGCACTGGACTGACAGGGGGCCAACATCAGCCCCAGCATTTT. It yields the protein CASTGLTGGQHQPQHF.

The chain has TRBV9 and TRBJ2-2; D not certain. This CDR3 comprises 15 residues. The V gene lost 3 bases and the J gene lost 5 bases, with 14 bases spanning the gap. Germline CDR1 SGDLS, CDR2 YYNGEE. The CDR3 is CASSEVNPRTGELFF. The CDR3 DNA follows: TGTGCCAGCAGCGAGGTTAACCCGCGGACCGGGGAGCTGTTTTTT. Together with reference TRBV9 and TRBJ2-2, the CDR3 gives the full variable domain: DSGVTQTPKHLITATGQRVTLRCSPRSGDLSVYWYQQSLDQGLQFLIQYYNGEERAKGNILERFSAQQFPDLHSELNLSSLELGDSALYFCASSEVNPRTGELFFGEGSRLTVL.

V is TRBV11-1 and J is TRBJ2-7, with D maybe TRBD1 (6 bases). V gave up 1 base and J gave up 2 bases, with 15 bases separating them. The germline CDR1 and CDR2 sequences are SGHAT and FQDESV (reference sequence). The CDR3 loop spans 16 amino acids. CDR3 residues: CASSLGGPGLPYEQYF. CDR3 nucleotides: TGTGCCAGCAGCTTAGGGGGGCCTGGGCTCCCCTACGAGCAGTACTTC.

This chain connects TRBV11-2 to TRBJ2-5, with D perhaps TRBD2 (7 bases). CDR1 is SGHAT, CDR2 FQNNGV, per germline. With 1 base removed from V and 5 bases from J, the gap between germline ends came to 23 bases. This CDR3 is 18 amino acids long. CDR3 in DNA: TGTGCCAGCAGCTTAGCAGGGAGGGGGAGCCGTCAGTCGGAGACCCAGTACTTC. Translated, it gives CASSLAGRGSRQSETQYF.

The chain combines TRBV28 with TRBJ1-1; 12 bases map to TRBD1. Per the germline V gene, CDR1 is MDHEN and CDR2 is SYDVKM. With V trimmed by 0 bases and J by 5 bases, 10 bases remained unmatched. This CDR3 has 18 amino acids. The CDR3 DNA sequence: TGTGCCAGCAGTTTATGGGGACAGGGGGCAACGTATGGTACTGAAGCTTTCTTT. Its translation: CASSLWGQGATYGTEAFF.

This clone was seen just once. The chain couples TRBV25-1 to TRBJ2-3; D might be TRBD1 (7 bases). Trimming removed 6 bases at V and 3 bases at J, with 16 bases between. Germline-derived CDR1 and CDR2 are MGHDK and SYGVNS. The CDR3 covers 15 residues. The CDR3 is CASRAGGTGTDTQYF. The DNA of the CDR3 is TGTGCCAGCAGGGCAGGGGGGACGGGGACAGATACGCAGTATTTT.

The CDR3 reads CASSTHPQENTEAFF. The CDR3 coding sequence is TGTGCCAGCAGCACGCACCCTCAGGAGAACACTGAAGCTTTCTTT. The chain recombines TRBV9 with TRBJ1-1; D is unresolved. Germline V gives CDR1 SGDLS, CDR2 YYNGEE. V was trimmed by 4 bases and J by 1 base, leaving 14 bases between them. CDR3 length equals 15 residues.

The V gene is TRBV11-1, the J gene TRBJ2-7; 8 bases map to TRBD1. The CDR3 spans 13 residues. The J segment lost 6 bases and the V segment lost 0 bases, leaving 1 base of the junction unmatched. In germline, CDR1 is SGHAT, CDR2 FQDESV (reference sequence). The CDR3 bases are TGTGCCAGCAGCTTAGCCAGGGGGCGCGAGCAGTACTTC. The encoded protein is CASSLARGREQYF.

The chain has TRBV11-2 and TRBJ1-3, with a possible D match to TRBD1 (6 bases). The CDR3 totals 15 residues. Trimming shortened V by 5 bases and J by 1 base, and 12 bases separated the two germline ends. Germline V gene lookup returns CDR1 SGHAT and CDR2 FQNNGV. CDR3 residues: CASSLDRHSGNTIYF. The CDR3 region has the DNA TGTGCCAGCAGCCTCGACAGGCATTCTGGAAACACCATATATTTT. Looking up the rest from reference TRBV11-2 and TRBJ1-3 gives the full variable domain: EAGVAQSPRYKIIEKRQSVAFWCNPISGHATLYWYQQILGQGPKLLIQFQNNGVVDDSQLPKDRFSAERLKGVDSTLKIQPAKLEDSAVYLCASSLDRHSGNTIYFGEGSWLTVV.

This sequence joins TRBV7-8 and TRBJ2-2, with D unclear. The V gene lost 6 bases and the J gene lost 2 bases, with 13 bases spanning the gap. The germline V gene encodes CDR1 SGHVS and CDR2 FQNEAQ. The CDR3 is 15 residues long. CDR3 in DNA: TGTGCCAGCAGACCCAGGCCATCCAACACCGGGGAGCTGTTTTTT. It specifies CASRPRPSNTGELFF.